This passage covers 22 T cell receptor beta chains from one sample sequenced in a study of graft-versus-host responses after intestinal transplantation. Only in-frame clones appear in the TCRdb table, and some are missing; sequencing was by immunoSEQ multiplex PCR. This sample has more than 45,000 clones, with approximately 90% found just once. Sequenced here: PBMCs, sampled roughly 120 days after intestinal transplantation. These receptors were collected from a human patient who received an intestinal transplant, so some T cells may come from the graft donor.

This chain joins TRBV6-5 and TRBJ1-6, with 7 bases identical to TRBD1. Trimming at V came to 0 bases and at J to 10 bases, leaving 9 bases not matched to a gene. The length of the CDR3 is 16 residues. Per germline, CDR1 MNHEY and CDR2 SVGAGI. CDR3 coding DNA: TGTGCCAGCAGTTACTCGATGGCAGGGGGAGACTCACCCCTCCACTTT. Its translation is CASSYSMAGGDSPLHF.

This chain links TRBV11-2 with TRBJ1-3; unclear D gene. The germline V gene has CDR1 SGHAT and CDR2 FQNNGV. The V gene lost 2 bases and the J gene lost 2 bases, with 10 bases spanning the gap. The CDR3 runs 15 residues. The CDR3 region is CASSLWNEPGNTIYF. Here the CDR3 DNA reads TGTGCCAGCAGCTTATGGAACGAACCTGGAAACACCATATATTTT. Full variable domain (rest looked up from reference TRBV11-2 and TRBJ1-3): EAGVAQSPRYKIIEKRQSVAFWCNPISGHATLYWYQQILGQGPKLLIQFQNNGVVDDSQLPKDRFSAERLKGVDSTLKIQPAKLEDSAVYLCASSLWNEPGNTIYFGEGSWLTVV.

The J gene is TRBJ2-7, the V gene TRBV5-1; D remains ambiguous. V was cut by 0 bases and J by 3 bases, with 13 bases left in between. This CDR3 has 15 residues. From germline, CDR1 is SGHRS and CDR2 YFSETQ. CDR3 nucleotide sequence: TGCGCCAGCAGCTTGGAACAACCTGGGAACTACGAGCAGTACTTC. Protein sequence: CASSLEQPGNYEQYF.

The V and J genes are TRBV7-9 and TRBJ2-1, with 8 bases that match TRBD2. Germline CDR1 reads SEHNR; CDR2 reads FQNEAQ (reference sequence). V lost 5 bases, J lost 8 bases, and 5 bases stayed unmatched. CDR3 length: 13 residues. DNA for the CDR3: TGTGCCAGCAGCCTTAGCGGGAACTATGAGCAGTTCTTC. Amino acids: CASSLSGNYEQFF.

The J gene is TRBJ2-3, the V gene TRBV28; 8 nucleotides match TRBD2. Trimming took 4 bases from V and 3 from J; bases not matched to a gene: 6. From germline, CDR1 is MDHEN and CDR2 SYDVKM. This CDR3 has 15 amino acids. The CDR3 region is CASSSLRGATDTQYF. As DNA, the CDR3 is TGTGCCAGCAGTTCCCTGCGGGGGGCGACAGATACGCAGTATTTT.

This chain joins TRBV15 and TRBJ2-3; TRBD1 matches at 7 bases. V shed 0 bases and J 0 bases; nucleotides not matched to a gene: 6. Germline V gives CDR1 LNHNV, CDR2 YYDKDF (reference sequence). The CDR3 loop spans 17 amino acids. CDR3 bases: TGTGCCACCAGCAGAGATTGCACAGGGGCTAGCACAGATACGCAGTATTTT. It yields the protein CATSRDCTGASTDTQYF.

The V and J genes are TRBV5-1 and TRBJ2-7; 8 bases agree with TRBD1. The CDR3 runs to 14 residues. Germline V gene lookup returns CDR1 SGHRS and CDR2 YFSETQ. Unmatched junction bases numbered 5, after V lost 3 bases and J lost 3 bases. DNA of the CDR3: TGCGCCAGCAGCTCGATAGGACAGGGCTACGAGCAGTACTTC. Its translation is CASSSIGQGYEQYF. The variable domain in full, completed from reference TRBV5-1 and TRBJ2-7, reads KAGVTQTPRYLIKTRGQQVTLSCSPISGHRSVSWYQQTPGQGLQFLFEYFSETQRNKGNFPGRFSGRQFSNSRSEMNVSTLELGDSALYLCASSSIGQGYEQYFGPGTRLTVT.

CDR3 loop: CASSSSGPIGEKLFF. The CDR3 nucleotides are TGTGCCAGCAGTTCGTCGGGCCCGATCGGGGAAAAACTGTTTTTT. The genes are TRBV6-5 and TRBJ1-4; D call uncertain. V was pared by 4 bases and J by 8 bases, with 17 bases between. The germline gives CDR1 MNHEY, CDR2 SVGAGI. The CDR3 contains 15 residues.

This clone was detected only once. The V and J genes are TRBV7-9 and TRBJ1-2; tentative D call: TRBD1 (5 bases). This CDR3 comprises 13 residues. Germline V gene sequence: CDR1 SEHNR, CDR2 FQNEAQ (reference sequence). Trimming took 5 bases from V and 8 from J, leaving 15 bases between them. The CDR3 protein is CASSLEGYEGYTF. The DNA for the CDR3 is TGTGCCAGCAGCCTAGAGGGGTACGAGGGCTACACCTTC.

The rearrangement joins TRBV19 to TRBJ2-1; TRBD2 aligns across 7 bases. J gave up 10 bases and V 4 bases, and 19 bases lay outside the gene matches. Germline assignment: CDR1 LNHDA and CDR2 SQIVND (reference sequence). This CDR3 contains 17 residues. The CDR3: CASSTWGLGEGRKEQFF. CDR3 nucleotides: TGTGCCAGTAGTACCTGGGGGTTGGGGGAGGGCCGAAAGGAGCAGTTCTTC.

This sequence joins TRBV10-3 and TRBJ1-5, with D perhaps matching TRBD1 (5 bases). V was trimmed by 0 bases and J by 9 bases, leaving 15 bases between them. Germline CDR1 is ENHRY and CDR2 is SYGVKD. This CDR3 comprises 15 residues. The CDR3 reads CAISESAATDSPQHF. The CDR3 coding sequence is TGTGCCATCAGTGAGTCTGCGGCGACAGATTCGCCCCAGCATTTT.

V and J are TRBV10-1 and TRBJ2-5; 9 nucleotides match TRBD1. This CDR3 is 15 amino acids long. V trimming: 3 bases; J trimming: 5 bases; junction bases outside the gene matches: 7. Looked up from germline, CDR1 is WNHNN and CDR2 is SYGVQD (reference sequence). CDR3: CASSDPGQGRETQYF. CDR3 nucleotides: TGCGCCAGCAGTGACCCGGGACAGGGAAGGGAGACCCAGTACTTC.

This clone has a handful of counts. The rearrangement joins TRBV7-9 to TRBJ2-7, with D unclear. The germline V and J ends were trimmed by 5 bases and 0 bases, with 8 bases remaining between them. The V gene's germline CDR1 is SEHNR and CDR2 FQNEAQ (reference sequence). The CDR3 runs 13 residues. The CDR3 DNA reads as TGTGCCAGCAGCGAGGACCCCTCCTACGAGCAGTACTTC. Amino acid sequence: CASSEDPSYEQYF.

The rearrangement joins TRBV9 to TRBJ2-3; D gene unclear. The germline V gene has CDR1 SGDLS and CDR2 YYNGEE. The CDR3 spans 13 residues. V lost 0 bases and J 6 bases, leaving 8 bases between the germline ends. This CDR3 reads CASSVDAMDTQYF. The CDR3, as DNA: TGTGCCAGCAGCGTAGACGCAATGGATACGCAGTATTTT. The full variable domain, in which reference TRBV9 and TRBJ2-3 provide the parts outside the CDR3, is DSGVTQTPKHLITATGQRVTLRCSPRSGDLSVYWYQQSLDQGLQFLIQYYNGEERAKGNILERFSAQQFPDLHSELNLSSLELGDSALYFCASSVDAMDTQYFGPGTRLTVL.

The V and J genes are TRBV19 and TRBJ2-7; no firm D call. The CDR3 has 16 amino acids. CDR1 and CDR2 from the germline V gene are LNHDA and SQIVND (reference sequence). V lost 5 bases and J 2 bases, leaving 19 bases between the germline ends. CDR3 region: CASSPHLAGQTYEQYF. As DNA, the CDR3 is TGTGCCAGTAGTCCCCACCTGGCAGGCCAGACCTACGAGCAGTACTTC. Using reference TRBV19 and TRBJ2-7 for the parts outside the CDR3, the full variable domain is DGGITQSPKYLFRKEGQNVTLSCEQNLNHDAMYWYRQDPGQGLRLIYYSQIVNDFQKGDIAEGYSVSREKKESFPLTVTSAQKNPTAFYLCASSPHLAGQTYEQYFGPGTRLTVT.

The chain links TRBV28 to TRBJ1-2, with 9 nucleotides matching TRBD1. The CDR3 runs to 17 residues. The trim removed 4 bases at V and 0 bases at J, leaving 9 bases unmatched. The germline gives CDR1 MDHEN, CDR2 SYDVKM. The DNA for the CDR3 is TGTGCCAGCAGTTCATCCGGGACAGGGACTACTAACTATGGCTACACCTTC. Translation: CASSSSGTGTTNYGYTF.

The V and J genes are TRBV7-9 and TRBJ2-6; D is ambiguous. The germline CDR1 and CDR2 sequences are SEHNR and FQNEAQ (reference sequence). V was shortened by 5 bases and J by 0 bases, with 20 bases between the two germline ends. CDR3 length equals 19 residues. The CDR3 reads CASSPRVFAVGSGANVLTF. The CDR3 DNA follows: TGTGCCAGCAGCCCTAGGGTTTTCGCTGTAGGCTCTGGGGCCAACGTCCTGACTTTC.

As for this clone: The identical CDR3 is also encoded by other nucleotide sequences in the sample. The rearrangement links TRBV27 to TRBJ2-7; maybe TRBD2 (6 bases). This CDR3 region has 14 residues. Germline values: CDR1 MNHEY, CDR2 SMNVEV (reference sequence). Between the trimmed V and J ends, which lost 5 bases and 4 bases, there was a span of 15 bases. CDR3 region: CASSPRDSVYEQYF. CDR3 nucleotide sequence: TGTGCCAGCAGTCCCCGGGACTCTGTATACGAGCAGTACTTC.

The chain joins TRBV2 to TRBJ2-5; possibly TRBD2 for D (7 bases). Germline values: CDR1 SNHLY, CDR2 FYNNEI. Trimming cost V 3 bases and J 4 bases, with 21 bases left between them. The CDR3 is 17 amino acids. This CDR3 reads CASSEEGGGSPPETQYF. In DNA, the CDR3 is TGTGCCAGCAGTGAGGAGGGGGGGGGCTCCCCGCCAGAGACCCAGTACTTC.

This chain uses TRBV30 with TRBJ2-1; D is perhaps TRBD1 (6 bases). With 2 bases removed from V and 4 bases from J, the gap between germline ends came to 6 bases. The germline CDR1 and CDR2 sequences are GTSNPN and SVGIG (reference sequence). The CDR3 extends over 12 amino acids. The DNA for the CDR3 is TGTGCCTGGAGTCAGGGGTACAATGAGCAGTTCTTC. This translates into CAWSQGYNEQFF. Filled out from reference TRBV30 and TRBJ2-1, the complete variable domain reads SQTIHQWPATLVQPVGSPLSLECTVEGTSNPNLYWYRQAAGRGLQLLFYSVGIGQISSEVPQNLSASRPQDRQFILSSKKLLLSDSGFYLCAWSQGYNEQFFGPGTRLTVL.

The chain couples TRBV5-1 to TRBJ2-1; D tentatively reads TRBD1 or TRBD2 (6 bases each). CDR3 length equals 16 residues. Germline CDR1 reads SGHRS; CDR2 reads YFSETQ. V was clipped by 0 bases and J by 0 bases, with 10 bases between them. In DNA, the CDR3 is TGCGCCAGCAGCTTGGGGTGGGGGGCCTCCTACAATGAGCAGTTCTTC. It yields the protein CASSLGWGASYNEQFF.

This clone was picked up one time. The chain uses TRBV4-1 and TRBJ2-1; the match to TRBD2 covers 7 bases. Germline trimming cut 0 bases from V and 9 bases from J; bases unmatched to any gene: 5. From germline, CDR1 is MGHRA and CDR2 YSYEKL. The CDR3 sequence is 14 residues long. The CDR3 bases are TGCGCCAGCAGCCAAGATTGGGGGGGAGCTGAGCAGTTCTTC. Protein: CASSQDWGGAEQFF.